This TCR beta chain originates from a study of regulatory T cells in long-lasting Graves disease. Study conclusions and caveats: Persistent patients shared more public clonotypes (over 2,500) than new patients (more than 900). Compared with new cases, persistent Graves' patients showed reduced TCR diversity.

This clonotype was detected a few times. As yet, its antigen is unknown. Germline CDR1 SGHDN, CDR2 FVKESK. The CDR3 consists of 16 residues. Trimming took off 3 bases at V and 0 bases at J, with 12 bases between the two ends. Documented time point: newly diagnosed GD, antithyroid drugs for less than 3 months. With RNA extracted from PBMCs as input, the TCR library was made. Diagnosing Graves' disease relied on the American Thyroid Association guidelines. Through Arm-PCR of CDR3 regions and iRepertoire HTBI primers, TCR beta libraries were built. TCRdb called the multiplex PCR reads again in MiXCR, with one record for every CDR3 protein. This table has about 540,000 distinct CDR3 sequences, 13% appearing once. Separately, the same data were catalogued under a study of T cells in Graves' hyperthyroidism and ophthalmopathy. According to that study: Most expanded thyroid clonotypes above 0.001 recurred in blood.

The chain joins TRBV14 to TRBJ2-1; D is unclear. Source: peripheral blood mononuclear cells (PBMCs), taken at new diagnosis, from a patient treated with antithyroid drugs. The sequence came from a man aged 25 to 40 with Graves disease. CDR3 DNA sequence: TGTGCCAGCAGCCACCTGGCGGCTTCCTCCTACAATGAGCAGTTCTTC. Its translation is CASSHLAASSYNEQFF.